These 20 T cell receptor beta chains were sequenced from one sample in a study of post-analysis software for immune sequencing data. These receptors are not linked to any known antigen. Findings of the study overall: There were about five TRBV segments more frequent in patients than controls, and TRBV5-6, TRBV5-1 and TRBV20-1 were among them.

The authors incorporated unique molecular identifiers into the TCR beta cDNA libraries. TCRdb fed the PCR reads into MiXCR, producing one record per CDR3 protein. Of roughly 800,000 distinct CDR3 sequences listed, about 27% are singletons. The specimen was blood. These receptors all stem from a girl between 5 and 17 years old with multiple sclerosis.

This clonotype was seen a handful of times. This chain connects TRBV3-1 to TRBJ1-2, with D unclear. The germline gives CDR1 LGHDT, CDR2 YNNKEL (reference sequence). The V end was cut by 1 base, the J end by 4 bases, with 13 bases between. The CDR3 is 15 amino acids. CDR3 loop: CASSQVAFGVYGYTF. In nucleotides, the CDR3 is TGTGCCAGCAGCCAAGTAGCGTTTGGGGTCTATGGCTACACCTTC.

Points on this clonotype: One base away lies a much larger clone, so this may be a sequencing read error. The rearrangement links TRBV6-5 to TRBJ2-7, with D perhaps TRBD2 (7 bases). V dropped 4 bases and J dropped 6 bases, with 25 bases sitting between them. This CDR3 spans 17 amino acids. Germline lookup yields CDR1 MNHEY and CDR2 SVGAGI. CDR3 protein: CASSLAFGGATNREQYF. CDR3 DNA: TGTGCCAGCAGTTTAGCGTTTGGGGGGGCGACAAACCGCGAGCAGTACTTC.

The CDR3 loop reads CASSSDRAETQYF. As DNA, the CDR3 is TGCGCCAGCAGCTCCGACAGGGCAGAGACCCAGTACTTC. The rearrangement links TRBV5-1 to TRBJ2-5, with 7 bases fitting TRBD1. This CDR3 is 13 amino acids long. After removal of 3 bases from V and 4 bases from J, the junction contained 3 bases not matched to a gene. Germline V gives CDR1 SGHRS, CDR2 YFSETQ.

The table lists this clonotype with a few counts. The chain has TRBV25-1 and TRBJ1-3, with unresolved D. The CDR3 contains 12 residues. The V end was cut by 3 bases, the J end by 4 bases, with 4 bases between. Germline V lookup: CDR1 MGHDK, CDR2 SYGVNS. CDR3 sequence: CASSDSGNTIYF. CDR3 coding DNA: TGTGCCAGCAGTGATTCGGGAAACACCATATATTTT.

On this clonotype: Its ends do not fully match the called genes, so a read error is possible. The gene calls are TRBV28 and TRBJ2-5, with TRBD1 matching over 7 bases. The germline CDR1 and CDR2 sequences are MDHEN and SYDVKM. The CDR3 contains 14 residues. The CDR3 here is CAGSWNRGSETQYF. CDR3 nucleotide sequence: TGTGCCGGCAGTTGGAACAGGGGATCGGAGACCCAGTACTTC.

The table lists this clonotype with many counts. The chain employs TRBV29-1 and TRBJ1-5; 9 nucleotides align to TRBD1. This CDR3 region has 15 residues. Losses at the gene ends were 4 bases for V and 4 bases for J; bases not matched to a gene: 8. Germline assignment: CDR1 SQVTM and CDR2 ANQGSEA. The CDR3 coding sequence is TGCAGCGTTGGGTGGGGACAGGGCACTAATCAGCCCCAGCATTTT. Protein product: CSVGWGQGTNQPQHF.

Note on this clonotype: A much larger clone differs by one base, so this may be a read error. The V call is TRBV28, the J call TRBJ2-3; 8 bases map to TRBD2. Germline CDR1 and CDR2: MDHEN and SYDVKM. CDR3 length: 18 amino acids. V was pared by 6 bases and J by 6 bases, with 20 bases of the junction left unmatched. The CDR3 is CASSPSPEAGGRYDTQYF. The CDR3 DNA is TGTGCCAGCAGCCCTTCCCCGGAGGCGGGGGGCAGATACGATACGCAGTATTTT.

The V gene is TRBV29-1, the J gene TRBJ2-1; D uncertain. CDR1 is SQVTM and CDR2 is ANQGSEA in the germline V gene. Trimming cost V 6 bases and J 2 bases, with 14 bases left between them. This CDR3 has 14 amino acids. In DNA, the CDR3 is TGCAGCGTCGCAATCTCTACGGCCTACAATGAGCAGTTCTTC. This sequence encodes CSVAISTAYNEQFF.

CDR3: CSASSPGGYEQYF. Written as DNA, the CDR3 is TGCAGTGCCAGTAGTCCCGGAGGGTACGAGCAGTACTTC. The chain employs TRBV20-1 and TRBJ2-7; maybe TRBD2 (6 bases). The CDR3 runs 13 residues. V shed 6 bases and J shed 4 bases, with 16 bases lying between them. Germline V gene data show CDR1 as DFQATT and CDR2 as SNEGSKA (reference sequence).

The chain carries TRBV7-9 and TRBJ2-1; D is possibly TRBD1 or TRBD2 (7 bases each). V was clipped by 6 bases and J by 4 bases, with 25 bases between them. The CDR3 totals 18 residues. CDR1 is SEHNR, CDR2 FQNEAQ, per germline (reference sequence). CDR3: CASSLVGEGTAPYNEQFF. The DNA of the CDR3 is TGTGCCAGCAGTCTGGTGGGGGAGGGGACAGCCCCTTACAATGAGCAGTTCTTC.

Many counts were recorded for this clonotype. J is TRBJ1-2 and V is TRBV12-3 or TRBV12-4; D might be TRBD1 (6 bases). Trimming removed 2 bases at V and 8 bases at J, with 18 bases between. The CDR3 is made up of 15 amino acids. The CDR3 DNA sequence: TGTGCCAGCAGTTTAATGGGGGCAGGGGAGAGCGGCTACACCTTC. Protein sequence: CASSLMGAGESGYTF.

This clonotype has only one observation. A much larger clone sits a single nucleotide away, making a read error possible. This sequence joins TRBV29-1 and TRBJ2-1; D call uncertain. Germline-derived CDR1 and CDR2 are SQVTM and ANQGSEA. The CDR3 extends over 12 amino acids. CDR3 nucleotide sequence: TGCAGCGTTTGGGTACCCTACAATAAGCAGTTCTTC. This codes for CSVWVPYNKQFF.

This clonotype was picked up a small number of times. The chain combines TRBV6-5 with TRBJ2-1; TRBD2 agrees at 8 bases. Germline CDR1 is MNHEY and CDR2 is SVGAGI. Trimming cost V 3 bases and J 2 bases; bases outside gene matches: 3. The CDR3 extends over 15 amino acids. The CDR3 loop is CASSYTGGPYNEQFF. CDR3 DNA sequence: TGTGCCAGCAGTTATACGGGAGGGCCCTACAATGAGCAGTTCTTC.

Many counts were recorded for this clonotype. CDR3 amino acids: CSVASPSATDTQYF. CDR3 sequence (DNA): TGCAGTGTGGCTAGTCCCTCTGCCACAGATACGCAGTATTTT. The chain is built from TRBV20-1 and TRBJ2-3; no firm D call. Germline CDR1 and CDR2: DFQATT and SNEGSKA (reference sequence). V lost 7 bases and J lost 2, with 16 bases in between. This CDR3 comprises 14 residues.

This clonotype has a handful of counts. The V call is TRBV6-5, the J call TRBJ2-5, with D perhaps TRBD1 (6 bases). In germline, CDR1 is MNHEY, CDR2 SVGAGI. The CDR3 loop spans 15 amino acids. With 7 bases removed from V and 0 bases from J, the gap between germline ends came to 15 bases. CDR3 nucleotide sequence: TGTGCCAGCAAAACTACAAGGGACAACCAAGAGACCCAGTACTTC. The encoded protein is CASKTTRDNQETQYF.

V gene TRBV20-1 combines with J gene TRBJ2-3; TRBD1 agrees at 7 bases. In germline, CDR1 is DFQATT, CDR2 SNEGSKA (reference sequence). V lost 2 bases and J lost 1; bases outside the gene matches: 3. The CDR3 totals 14 residues. This CDR3 is CSARLGQGTDTQYF. DNA for the CDR3: TGCAGTGCTAGACTAGGACAGGGCACAGATACGCAGTATTTT.

The table lists this clonotype with a few counts. The chain is built from TRBV20-1 and TRBJ2-7; D is uncertain. The germline gives CDR1 DFQATT, CDR2 SNEGSKA (reference sequence). The V and J ends lost 1 base and 6 bases respectively, with 10 bases between them. The CDR3 totals 12 residues. This CDR3 reads CSARGGSSEQYF. Written as DNA, the CDR3 is TGCAGTGCTAGAGGAGGTTCCAGCGAGCAGTACTTC.

The V call is TRBV7-2, the J call TRBJ2-5; D perhaps matches TRBD2 (5 bases). Trimming left V 2 bases short and J 4 bases short, with 11 bases between. CDR3 length equals 14 residues. In germline, CDR1 is SGHTA, CDR2 FQGNSA. This CDR3 is CASSLNAGRETQYF. DNA of the CDR3: TGTGCCAGCAGCTTAAACGCGGGTCGAGAGACCCAGTACTTC.

About this clonotype itself: This sequence may be a read error, since a much larger clone differs from it by one base. The chain recombines TRBV10-3 with TRBJ2-5; D remains ambiguous. CDR1 and CDR2 (germline): ENHRY, SYGVKD. Trimming removed 4 bases at V and 0 bases at J, with 9 bases between. The CDR3 sequence is 14 residues long. CDR3 sequence reads: CAISVPRNQETQYF. CDR3 in DNA: TGTGCCATCAGTGTCCCGCGGAACCAAGAGACCCAGTACTTC.

The genes are TRBV12-3 or TRBV12-4 and TRBJ1-6; weak D call: TRBD1 (5 bases). V was shortened by 2 bases and J by 8 bases, with 13 bases between the two germline ends. This CDR3 comprises 15 residues. The CDR3 nucleotides are TGTGCCAGCAGTTTATCGGCGGGGCCGGATTCACCCCTCCACTTT. This sequence encodes CASSLSAGPDSPLHF.